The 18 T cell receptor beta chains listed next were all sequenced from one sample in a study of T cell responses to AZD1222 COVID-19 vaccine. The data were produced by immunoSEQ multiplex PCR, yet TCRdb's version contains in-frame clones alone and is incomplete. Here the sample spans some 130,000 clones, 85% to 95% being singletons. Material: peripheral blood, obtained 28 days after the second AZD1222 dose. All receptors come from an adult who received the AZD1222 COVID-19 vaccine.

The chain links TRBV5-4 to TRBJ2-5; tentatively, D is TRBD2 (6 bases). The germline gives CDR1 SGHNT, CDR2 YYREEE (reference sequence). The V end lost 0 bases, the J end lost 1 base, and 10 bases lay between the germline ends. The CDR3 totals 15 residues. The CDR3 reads CASSLVGGLQETQYF. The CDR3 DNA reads TGTGCCAGCAGCTTGGTCGGGGGTCTCCAAGAGACCCAGTACTTC.

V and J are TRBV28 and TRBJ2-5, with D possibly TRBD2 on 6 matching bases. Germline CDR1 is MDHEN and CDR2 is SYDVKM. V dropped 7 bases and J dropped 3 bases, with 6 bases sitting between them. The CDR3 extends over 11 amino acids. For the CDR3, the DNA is TGTGCCAGCACGGGGGAAGAGACCCAGTACTTC. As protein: CASTGEETQYF.

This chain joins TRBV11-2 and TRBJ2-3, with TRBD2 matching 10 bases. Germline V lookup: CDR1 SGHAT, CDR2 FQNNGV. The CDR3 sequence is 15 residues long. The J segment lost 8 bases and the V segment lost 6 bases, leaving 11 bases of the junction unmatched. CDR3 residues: CASREAGGLAGTQYF. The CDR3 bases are TGTGCCAGCAGGGAAGCGGGGGGGCTTGCAGGTACGCAGTATTTT.

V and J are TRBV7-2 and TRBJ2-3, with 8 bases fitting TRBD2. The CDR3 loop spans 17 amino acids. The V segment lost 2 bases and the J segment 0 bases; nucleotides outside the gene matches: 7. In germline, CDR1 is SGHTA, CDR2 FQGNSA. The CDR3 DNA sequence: TGTGCCAGCAGCTTATTCGGTGGCGGGGGGAGCACAGATACGCAGTATTTT. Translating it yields CASSLFGGGGSTDTQYF.

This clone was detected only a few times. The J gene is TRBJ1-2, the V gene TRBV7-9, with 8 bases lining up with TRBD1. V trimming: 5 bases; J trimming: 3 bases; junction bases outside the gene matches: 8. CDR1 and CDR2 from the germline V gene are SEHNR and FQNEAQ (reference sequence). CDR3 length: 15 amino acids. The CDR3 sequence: CASSAQGAGDYGYTF. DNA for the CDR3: TGTGCCAGCAGCGCGCAGGGGGCGGGCGACTATGGCTACACCTTC.

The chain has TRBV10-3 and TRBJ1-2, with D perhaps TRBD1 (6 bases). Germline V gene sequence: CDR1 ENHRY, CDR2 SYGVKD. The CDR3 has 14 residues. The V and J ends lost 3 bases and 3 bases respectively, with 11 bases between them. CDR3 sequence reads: CAISDQGSYYGYTF. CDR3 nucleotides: TGTGCCATCAGTGACCAGGGGAGCTACTATGGCTACACCTTC.

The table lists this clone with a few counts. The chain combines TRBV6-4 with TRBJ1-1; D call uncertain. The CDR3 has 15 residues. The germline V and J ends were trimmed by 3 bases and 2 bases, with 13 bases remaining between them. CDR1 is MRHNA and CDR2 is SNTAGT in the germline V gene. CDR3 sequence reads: CASSESWGSNTEAFF. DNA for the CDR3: TGTGCCAGCAGTGAGTCATGGGGTTCTAACACTGAAGCTTTCTTT.

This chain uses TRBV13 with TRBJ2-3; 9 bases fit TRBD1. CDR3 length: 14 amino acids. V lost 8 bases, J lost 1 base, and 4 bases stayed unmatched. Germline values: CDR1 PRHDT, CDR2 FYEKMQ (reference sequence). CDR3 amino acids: CASRRQGGTDTQYF. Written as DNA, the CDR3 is TGTGCCAGCCGACGACAGGGGGGCACAGATACGCAGTATTTT.

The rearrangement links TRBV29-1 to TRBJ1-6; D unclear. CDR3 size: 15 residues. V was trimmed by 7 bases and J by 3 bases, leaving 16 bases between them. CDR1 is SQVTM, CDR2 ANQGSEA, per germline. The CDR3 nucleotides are TGCAGCGATAAAAGGCAGCCACGCTATAATTCACCCCTCCACTTT. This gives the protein CSDKRQPRYNSPLHF.

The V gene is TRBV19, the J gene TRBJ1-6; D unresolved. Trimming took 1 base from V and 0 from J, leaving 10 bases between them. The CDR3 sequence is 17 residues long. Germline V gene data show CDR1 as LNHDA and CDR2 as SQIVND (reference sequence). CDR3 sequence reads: CASSIGRGSSYNSPLHF. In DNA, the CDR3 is TGTGCCAGTAGTATAGGTCGTGGGAGCTCCTATAATTCACCCCTCCACTTT.

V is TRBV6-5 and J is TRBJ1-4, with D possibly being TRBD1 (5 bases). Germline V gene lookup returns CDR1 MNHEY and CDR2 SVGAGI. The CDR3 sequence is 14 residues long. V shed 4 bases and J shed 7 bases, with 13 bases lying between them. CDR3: CASSSTGQGEKLFF. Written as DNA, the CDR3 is TGTGCCAGCAGTTCAACGGGGCAGGGTGAAAAACTGTTTTTT.

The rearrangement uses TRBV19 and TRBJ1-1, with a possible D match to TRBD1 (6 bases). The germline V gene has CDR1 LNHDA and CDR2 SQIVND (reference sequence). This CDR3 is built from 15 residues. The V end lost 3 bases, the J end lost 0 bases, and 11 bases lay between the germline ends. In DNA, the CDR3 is TGTGCCAGTAGTATCGTCAGGGGCATGAACACTGAAGCTTTCTTT. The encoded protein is CASSIVRGMNTEAFF.

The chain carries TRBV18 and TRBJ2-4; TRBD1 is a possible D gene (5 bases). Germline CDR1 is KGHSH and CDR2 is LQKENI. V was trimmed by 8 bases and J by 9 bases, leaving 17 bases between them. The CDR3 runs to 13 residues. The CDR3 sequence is CASNPDLQGIQYF. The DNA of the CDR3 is TGTGCCAGCAACCCCGACCTTCAGGGCATTCAGTACTTC.

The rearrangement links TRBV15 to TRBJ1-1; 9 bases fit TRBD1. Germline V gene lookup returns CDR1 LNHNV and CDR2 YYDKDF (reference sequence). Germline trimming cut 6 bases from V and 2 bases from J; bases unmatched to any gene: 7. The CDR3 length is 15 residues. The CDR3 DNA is TGTGCCACCAGTGTAGGAACAGGGGGCAACACTGAAGCTTTCTTT. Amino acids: CATSVGTGGNTEAFF.

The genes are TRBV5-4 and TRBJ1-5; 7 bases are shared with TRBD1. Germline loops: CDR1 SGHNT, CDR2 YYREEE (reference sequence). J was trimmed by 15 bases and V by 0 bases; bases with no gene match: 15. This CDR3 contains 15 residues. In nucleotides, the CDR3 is TGTGCCAGCAGCTTGGATCGGGAGGGGGCGCATGGTCTGCATTTT. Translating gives CASSLDREGAHGLHF.

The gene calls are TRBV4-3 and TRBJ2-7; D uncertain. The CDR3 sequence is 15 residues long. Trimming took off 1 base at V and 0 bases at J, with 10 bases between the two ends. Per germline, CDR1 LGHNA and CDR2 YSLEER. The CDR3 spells CASSQVLGSSYEQYF. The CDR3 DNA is TGCGCCAGCAGCCAAGTGCTGGGAAGCTCCTACGAGCAGTACTTC.

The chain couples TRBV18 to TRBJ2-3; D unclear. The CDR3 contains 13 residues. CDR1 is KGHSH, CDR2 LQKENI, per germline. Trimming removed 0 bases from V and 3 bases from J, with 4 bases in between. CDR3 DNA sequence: TGTGCCAGCTCACCACCGACAACAGATACGCAGTATTTT. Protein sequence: CASSPPTTDTQYF.

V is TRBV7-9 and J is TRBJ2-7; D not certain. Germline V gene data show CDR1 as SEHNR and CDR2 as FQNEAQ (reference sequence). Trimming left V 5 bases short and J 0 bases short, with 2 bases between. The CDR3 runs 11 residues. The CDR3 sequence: CASSRSYEQYF. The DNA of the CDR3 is TGTGCCAGCAGCCGCTCCTACGAGCAGTACTTC. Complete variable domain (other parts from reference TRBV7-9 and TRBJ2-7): DTGVSQNPRHKITKRGQNVTFRCDPISEHNRLYWYRQTLGQGPEFLTYFQNEAQLEKSRLLSDRFSAERPKGSFSTLEIQRTEQGDSAMYLCASSRSYEQYFGPGTRLTVT.